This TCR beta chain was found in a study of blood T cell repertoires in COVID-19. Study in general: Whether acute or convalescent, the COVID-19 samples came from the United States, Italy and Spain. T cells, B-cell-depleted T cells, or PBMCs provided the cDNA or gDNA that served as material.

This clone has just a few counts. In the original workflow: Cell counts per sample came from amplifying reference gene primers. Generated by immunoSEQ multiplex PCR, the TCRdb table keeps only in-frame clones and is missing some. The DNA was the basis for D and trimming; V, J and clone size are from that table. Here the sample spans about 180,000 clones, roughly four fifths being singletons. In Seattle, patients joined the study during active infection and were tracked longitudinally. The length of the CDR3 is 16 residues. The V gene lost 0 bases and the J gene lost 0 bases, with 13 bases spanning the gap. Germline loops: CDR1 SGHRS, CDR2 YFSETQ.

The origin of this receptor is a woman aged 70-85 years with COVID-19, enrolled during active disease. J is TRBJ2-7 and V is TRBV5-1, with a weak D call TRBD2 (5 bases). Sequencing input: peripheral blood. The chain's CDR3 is CASSLGGAANSYEQYF. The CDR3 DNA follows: TGCGCCAGCAGCTTGGGGGGAGCCGCCAACTCCTACGAGCAGTACTTC.